A single sample gave rise to the 30 T cell receptor beta chains below, sequenced in a study of T-cell reconstitution after alpha-beta-depleted transplantation in children. Construction of the TCRbeta library involved unique molecular identifiers. Each CDR3 protein gets one entry after TCRdb re-called the PCR reads with MiXCR. The data contain about 250,000 distinct CDR3 sequences, roughly a quarter of them singletons. Sequenced material: PBMCs, mostly from graft donor cells, taken 360 days after TCRalphabeta/CD19-depleted stem cell transplant. These receptors were obtained from a female patient between 2 and 15 years old who had a stem cell transplant for congenital amegakaryocytic thrombocytopenia, so the T cells may come from the graft donor.

The V call is TRBV20-1, the J call TRBJ2-2; 7 bases line up with TRBD2. The germline CDR1 and CDR2 sequences are DFQATT and SNEGSKA (reference sequence). V shed 4 bases and J 0 bases; nucleotides not matched to a gene: 5. There are 15 residues in the CDR3. For the CDR3, the DNA is TGCAGTGCTACAAGACTAGCACCGAACACCGGGGAGCTGTTTTTT. This encodes CSATRLAPNTGELFF.

The chain employs TRBV4-2 and TRBJ1-2; D uncertain. Germline V gene lookup returns CDR1 LGHNA and CDR2 YNFKEQ. The V end was cut by 0 bases, the J end by 7 bases, with 12 bases between. This CDR3 contains 14 residues. In nucleotides, the CDR3 is TGTGCCAGCAGCCAAGATAAGCTGGGCAGTGGCTACACCTTC. Protein sequence: CASSQDKLGSGYTF.

This chain joins TRBV7-2 and TRBJ2-7; no clear D gene. This CDR3 spans 11 amino acids. V was trimmed by 6 bases and J by 9 bases, leaving 12 bases between them. CDR1 SGHTA and CDR2 FQGNSA come from the germline V gene. CDR3 bases: TGTGCCAGCAGACTTAATGGGGTGCAGTACTTC. Protein: CASRLNGVQYF.

The chain uses TRBV20-1 and TRBJ2-1; the D gene is possibly TRBD2 (7 bases). V was pared by 1 base and J by 4 bases, with 23 bases between. The CDR3 is 18 amino acids. Per germline, CDR1 DFQATT and CDR2 SNEGSKA (reference sequence). As DNA, the CDR3 is TGCAGTGCTAGAGGGGGGCTAGCGGAGAATCGACTGTACAATGAGCAGTTCTTC. Its translation is CSARGGLAENRLYNEQFF.

The chain links TRBV12-3 or TRBV12-4 to TRBJ2-3; the match to TRBD2 covers 10 bases. The ends lost 1 base at V and 8 bases at J; junction bases unmatched: 6. The CDR3 loop spans 15 amino acids. The CDR3 coding sequence is TGTGCCAGCAGTTTAGTAGCGGGGGGTCATGTTACGCAGTATTTT. Encoded protein: CASSLVAGGHVTQYF.

In this sample, this clonotype turned up a few times. V is TRBV19 and J is TRBJ2-5, with TRBD2 matching 12 bases. In germline, CDR1 is LNHDA, CDR2 SQIVND (reference sequence). The CDR3 has 15 residues. With V trimmed by 6 bases and J by 5 bases, 7 bases remained unmatched. The CDR3 here is CASSHRGTSGETQYF. Written as DNA, the CDR3 is TGTGCCAGTAGCCACAGGGGGACTAGCGGGGAGACCCAGTACTTC.

This clonotype was recorded at least ten times. The V call is TRBV5-1, the J call TRBJ1-2; 10 positions agree with TRBD1. This CDR3 comprises 16 residues. The trim removed 2 bases at V and 7 bases at J, leaving 11 bases unmatched. The V gene's germline CDR1 is SGHRS and CDR2 YFSETQ. CDR3 in amino acids: CASSFNSGTGALGYTF. CDR3 in DNA: TGCGCCAGCAGCTTTAACTCCGGGACAGGGGCGCTTGGCTACACCTTC.

The chain couples TRBV20-1 to TRBJ1-5; no definite D call. Trimming stripped 0 bases from V and 7 bases from J, with 10 bases between. In germline, CDR1 is DFQATT, CDR2 SNEGSKA (reference sequence). This CDR3 contains 13 residues. In DNA, the CDR3 is TGCAGTGCTAGAGAAGGCTGGAGGCAGCCCCAGCATTTT. As protein: CSAREGWRQPQHF.

This clonotype has a handful of counts. V gene TRBV28 combines with J gene TRBJ2-7; D is possibly TRBD2 (6 bases). The V end lost 8 bases, the J end lost 3 bases, and 17 bases lay between the germline ends. The CDR3 extends over 14 amino acids. CDR1 is MDHEN, CDR2 SYDVKM, per germline. The CDR3 loop reads CASATPGLNYEQYF. CDR3 nucleotide sequence: TGTGCCAGCGCCACTCCGGGACTGAACTACGAGCAGTACTTC.

The chain joins TRBV6-1 to TRBJ2-1, with 15 bases lining up with TRBD2. The length of the CDR3 is 16 residues. Germline loops: CDR1 MNHNS, CDR2 SASEGT. The V gene end was trimmed by 6 bases and the J gene end by 7 bases; junction bases not matched to a gene: 7. The CDR3 reads CASRAGLAGGPNEQFF. The CDR3 DNA follows: TGTGCCAGCAGGGCCGGACTAGCGGGAGGGCCGAATGAGCAGTTCTTC.

Only a few counts were recorded for this clonotype. The rearrangement joins TRBV7-9 to TRBJ1-2, with D unresolved. The ends were cut back, 1 base at V and 5 bases at J, with 5 bases in the middle. Germline CDR1 is SEHNR and CDR2 is FQNEAQ (reference sequence). The CDR3 runs 12 residues. CDR3 sequence: CASSLDRYGYTF. The CDR3 bases are TGTGCCAGCAGCTTAGACAGATATGGCTACACCTTC.

The rearrangement uses TRBV11-2 and TRBJ2-1; TRBD2 might be the D (5 bases). The V gene's germline CDR1 is SGHAT and CDR2 FQNNGV. The germline V and J ends were trimmed by 1 base and 2 bases, with 9 bases remaining between them. This CDR3 is built from 15 residues. Here the CDR3 DNA reads TGTGCCAGCAGCTTAGTGGCGGGTGCCTACAATGAGCAGTTCTTC. Protein: CASSLVAGAYNEQFF.

In its sample, this clonotype was seen a few times. This chain's CDR3 is CSELPHVGVGGELFF. For the CDR3, the DNA is TGCAGCGAGCTCCCACACGTGGGGGTGGGTGGGGAGCTGTTTTTT. V is TRBV29-1 and J is TRBJ2-2, with D perhaps given as TRBD1 or TRBD2 (5 bases each). The germline CDR1 and CDR2 sequences are SQVTM and ANQGSEA. The CDR3 runs to 15 residues. Trimming left V 7 bases short and J 8 bases short, with 23 bases between.

This clonotype showed up just once. The CDR3 DNA sequence: TGTGCCAGCAGCCGAACCGGGGTAGTGGGCACTGAAGCTTTCTTT. It encodes CASSRTGVVGTEAFF. The chain recombines TRBV11-2 with TRBJ1-1, with D unresolved. Germline V gene lookup returns CDR1 SGHAT and CDR2 FQNNGV. This CDR3 spans 15 amino acids. V lost 5 bases to trimming and J lost 4 bases, with 17 bases between them.

V is TRBV5-5 and J is TRBJ2-3; TRBD2 is a possible D gene (6 bases). V lost 3 bases and J 6 bases, leaving 14 bases between the germline ends. Germline values: CDR1 SGHKS, CDR2 YYEKEE (reference sequence). The length of the CDR3 is 14 residues. The CDR3: CASSWGEGADTQYF. The DNA of the CDR3 is TGTGCCAGCAGCTGGGGGGAAGGCGCCGATACGCAGTATTTT.

This clonotype came up many times. The J gene is TRBJ1-5, the V gene TRBV5-5; D perhaps matches TRBD1 (6 bases). Germline V gives CDR1 SGHKS, CDR2 YYEKEE (reference sequence). Trimming removed 4 bases at V and 6 bases at J, with 8 bases between. This CDR3 comprises 12 residues. CDR3 DNA: TGTGCCAGCAGCGCACAGGGTCAGCCCCAGCATTTT. It is translated as CASSAQGQPQHF.

The chain joins TRBV15 to TRBJ1-2, with a tentative D call TRBD1 (5 bases). The V gene's germline CDR1 is LNHNV and CDR2 YYDKDF (reference sequence). CDR3 size: 13 residues. Trimming took 0 bases from V and 7 from J, leaving 9 bases between them. In DNA form, the CDR3 reads TGTGCCACCAGCAGAGATACAGGATCTGGCTACACCTTC. Translating gives CATSRDTGSGYTF. The full variable domain, its missing parts supplied by reference TRBV15 and TRBJ1-2, is DAMVIQNPRYQVTQFGKPVTLSCSQTLNHNVMYWYQQKSSQAPKLLFHYYDKDFNNEADTPDNFQSRRPNTSFCFLDIRSPGLGDTAMYLCATSRDTGSGYTFGSGTRLTVV.

The genes are TRBV12-3 or TRBV12-4 and TRBJ2-1, with a possible D match to TRBD1 (5 bases). The CDR3 length is 15 residues. The V end lost 3 bases, the J end lost 7 bases, and 16 bases lay between the germline ends. CDR3: CASSFDEWGPNEQFF. The CDR3 nucleotides are TGTGCCAGCAGTTTTGATGAGTGGGGCCCTAATGAGCAGTTCTTC.

The V gene is TRBV28, the J gene TRBJ2-7; D ambiguous. The CDR3 is made up of 19 amino acids. The V gene lost 3 bases and the J gene lost 3 bases, with 27 bases spanning the gap. From germline, CDR1 is MDHEN and CDR2 SYDVKM. The CDR3 sequence is CASSFEVRRRSGTHYEQYF. The CDR3 coding sequence is TGTGCCAGCAGTTTTGAGGTCAGGCGGCGAAGTGGAACGCACTACGAGCAGTACTTC. Full variable domain (outside the CDR3, taken from reference TRBV28 and TRBJ2-7): DVKVTQSSRYLVKRTGEKVFLECVQDMDHENMFWYRQDPGLGLRLIYFSYDVKMKEKGDIPEGYSVSREKKERFSLILESASTNQTSMYLCASSFEVRRRSGTHYEQYFGPGTRLTVT.

This clonotype was seen at least ten times. V gene TRBV21-1 combines with J gene TRBJ2-3; the DNA was not used to check the table's D call, TRBD1. TRBV21-1 is classified as a pseudogene. This CDR3 comprises 16 residues. CDR3 DNA sequence: TGTGCCAGCAGCCCCAGGAAGGGCAGGGACACAGATACGCAGTATTTT. Its translation is CASSPRKGRDTDTQYF.

The CDR3 here is CASREGQGPNEKLFF. For the CDR3, the DNA is TGTGCCAGCAGGGAGGGACAGGGGCCTAATGAAAAACTGTTTTTT. J is TRBJ1-4 and V is TRBV27, with 10 bases matching TRBD1. The junction had 4 bases not matched to a gene; V was cut back by 6 bases and J by 3 bases. The CDR3 has 15 amino acids. Looked up from germline, CDR1 is MNHEY and CDR2 is SMNVEV (reference sequence).

The genes are TRBV5-1 and TRBJ2-3; 15 bases line up with TRBD2. The germline gives CDR1 SGHRS, CDR2 YFSETQ. After removal of 6 bases from V and 5 bases from J, the junction contained 7 bases not matched to a gene. There are 16 residues in the CDR3. The CDR3 DNA reads TGCGCCAGCATTCGGACTAGCGGGGGGGCCATAGATACGCAGTATTTT. It specifies CASIRTSGGAIDTQYF.

The chain combines TRBV30 with TRBJ2-1; 9 positions match TRBD2. The CDR3 has 16 amino acids. Looked up from germline, CDR1 is GTSNPN and CDR2 is SVGIG (reference sequence). Germline trimming cut 1 base from V and 1 base from J; bases unmatched to any gene: 5. The CDR3 sequence is CAWSGGGGASYNEQFF. CDR3 nucleotide sequence: TGTGCCTGGAGTGGTGGCGGGGGGGCGTCCTACAATGAGCAGTTCTTC.

This clonotype was counted between two and nine times. The chain links TRBV12-3 or TRBV12-4 to TRBJ2-7; 11 positions agree with TRBD2. The J segment lost 2 bases and the V segment lost 3 bases, leaving 3 bases of the junction unmatched. The length of the CDR3 is 15 residues. This CDR3 is CASSFGTSGTYEQYF. The CDR3 DNA follows: TGTGCCAGCAGTTTCGGGACTAGCGGCACCTACGAGCAGTACTTC.

This clonotype was seen ten or more times. V gene TRBV15 combines with J gene TRBJ2-1, with 13 bases matching TRBD2. Germline V CDR1 and CDR2: LNHNV, YYDKDF (reference sequence). The V gene end was trimmed by 4 bases and the J gene end by 5 bases; junction bases not matched to a gene: 5. The CDR3 length is 16 residues. CDR3 DNA sequence: TGTGCCACCAGCACCGGGGGACTAGCGGGAAACAATGAGCAGTTCTTC. Its translation: CATSTGGLAGNNEQFF.

J is TRBJ1-1 and V is TRBV20-1; D unresolved. Germline CDR1 is DFQATT and CDR2 is SNEGSKA (reference sequence). The CDR3 covers 11 residues. The ends were cut back, 6 bases at V and 6 bases at J, with 11 bases in the middle. CDR3 residues: CSAPDFPEAFF. The CDR3 DNA reads TGCAGTGCCCCCGACTTCCCTGAAGCTTTCTTT.

The sample holds a few counts of this clonotype. V is TRBV20-1 and J is TRBJ1-5; D gene unclear. The V gene's germline CDR1 is DFQATT and CDR2 SNEGSKA (reference sequence). The CDR3 totals 14 residues. V gave up 3 bases and J gave up 4 bases, with 13 bases separating them. The CDR3, as DNA: TGCAGTGCTAGCTTTGGGGTGTGGAATCAGCCCCAGCATTTT. Protein: CSASFGVWNQPQHF.

In nucleotides, the CDR3 is TGTGCCACCAGCATGAGACTAGCGGGGGGGAACACGCAGTATTTT. As protein: CATSMRLAGGNTQYF. The rearrangement joins TRBV15 to TRBJ2-3, with 14 positions matching TRBD2. V lost 4 bases to trimming and J lost 9 bases; unmatched junction nucleotides: 6. The CDR3 is 15 residues long. Germline-derived CDR1 and CDR2 are LNHNV and YYDKDF (reference sequence).

The chain uses TRBV12-3 or TRBV12-4 and TRBJ2-4, with D uncertain. The V and J ends lost 1 base and 0 bases respectively, with 16 bases between them. The CDR3 loop spans 18 amino acids. The CDR3 DNA sequence: TGTGCCAGCAGTTTAGTCTGGTTCATCCCCCTAGCCAAAAACATTCAGTACTTC. Translation gives CASSLVWFIPLAKNIQYF.

This clonotype was observed at least ten times. Here the CDR3 DNA reads TGTGCCAGCAAGAGGAGGGACACCGGGGAGCTGTTTTTT. Translated: CASKRRDTGELFF. The chain couples TRBV25-1 to TRBJ2-2, with D possibly being TRBD2 (6 bases). CDR1 is MGHDK and CDR2 is SYGVNS in the germline V gene. V was pared by 7 bases and J by 3 bases, with 9 bases between. The CDR3 runs to 13 residues.